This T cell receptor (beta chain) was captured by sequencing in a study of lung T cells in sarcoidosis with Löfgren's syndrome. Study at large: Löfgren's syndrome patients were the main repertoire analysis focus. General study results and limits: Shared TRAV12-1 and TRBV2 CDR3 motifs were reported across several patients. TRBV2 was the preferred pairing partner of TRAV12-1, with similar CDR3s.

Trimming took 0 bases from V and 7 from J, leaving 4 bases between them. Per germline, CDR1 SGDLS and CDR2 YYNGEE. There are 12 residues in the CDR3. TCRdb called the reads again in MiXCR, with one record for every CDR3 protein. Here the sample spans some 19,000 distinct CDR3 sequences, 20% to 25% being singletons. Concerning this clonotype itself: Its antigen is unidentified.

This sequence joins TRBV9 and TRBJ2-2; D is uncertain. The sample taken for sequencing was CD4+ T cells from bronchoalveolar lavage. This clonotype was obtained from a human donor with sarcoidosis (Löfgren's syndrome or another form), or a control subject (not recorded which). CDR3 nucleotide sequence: TGTGCCAGCAGCGTAGTCGGCGGGGAGCTGTTTTTT. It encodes CASSVVGGELFF.